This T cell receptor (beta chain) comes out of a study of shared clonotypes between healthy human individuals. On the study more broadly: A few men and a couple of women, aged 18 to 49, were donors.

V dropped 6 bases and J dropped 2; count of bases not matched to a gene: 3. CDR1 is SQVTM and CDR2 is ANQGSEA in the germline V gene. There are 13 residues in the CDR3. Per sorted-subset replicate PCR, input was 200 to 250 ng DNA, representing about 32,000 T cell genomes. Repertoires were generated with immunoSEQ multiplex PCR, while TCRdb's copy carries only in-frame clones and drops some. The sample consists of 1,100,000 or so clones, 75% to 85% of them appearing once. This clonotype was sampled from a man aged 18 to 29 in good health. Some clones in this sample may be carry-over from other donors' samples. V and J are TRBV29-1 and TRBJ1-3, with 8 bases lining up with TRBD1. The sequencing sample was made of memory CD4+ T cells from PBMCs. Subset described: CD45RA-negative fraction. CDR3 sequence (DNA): TGCAGCGTGGGACAGGAAACTGGAAACACCATATATTTT. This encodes CSVGQETGNTIYF. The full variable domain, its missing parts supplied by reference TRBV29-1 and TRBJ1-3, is SAVISQKPSRDICQRGTSLTIQCQVDSQVTMMFWYRQQPGQSLTLIATANQGSEATYESGFVIDKFPISRPNLTFSTLTVSNMSPEDSSIYLCSVGQETGNTIYFGEGSWLTVV.